This T cell receptor beta chain emerged from a study of blood T cell repertoires in COVID-19. Study details: Samples taken during acute and convalescent COVID-19 were collected in the United States, Italy and Spain.

The germline CDR1 and CDR2 sequences are MDHEN and SYDVKM. The CDR3 covers 16 residues. V lost 5 bases and J lost 4, with 21 bases in between. Original data processing: From reference gene primer amplification, estimates of nucleated cell counts were derived. Profiling relied on immunoSEQ multiplex PCR, and the TCRdb table lists in-frame clones only, not all of them. The V and J calls and the clone size are those of that table, but D and trimming were determined from the DNA. The sample lists about 50,000 clones, roughly 84% occurring once. Specimen: peripheral blood. V is TRBV28 and J is TRBJ2-7; TRBD1 might be the D (6 bases). The origin of this receptor is a human donor in a cohort sampled during active COVID-19. This CDR3 reads CASSPPGTTINYEQYF. The CDR3 DNA follows: TGTGCCAGCAGTCCCCCGGGGACAACGATTAATTACGAGCAGTACTTC.